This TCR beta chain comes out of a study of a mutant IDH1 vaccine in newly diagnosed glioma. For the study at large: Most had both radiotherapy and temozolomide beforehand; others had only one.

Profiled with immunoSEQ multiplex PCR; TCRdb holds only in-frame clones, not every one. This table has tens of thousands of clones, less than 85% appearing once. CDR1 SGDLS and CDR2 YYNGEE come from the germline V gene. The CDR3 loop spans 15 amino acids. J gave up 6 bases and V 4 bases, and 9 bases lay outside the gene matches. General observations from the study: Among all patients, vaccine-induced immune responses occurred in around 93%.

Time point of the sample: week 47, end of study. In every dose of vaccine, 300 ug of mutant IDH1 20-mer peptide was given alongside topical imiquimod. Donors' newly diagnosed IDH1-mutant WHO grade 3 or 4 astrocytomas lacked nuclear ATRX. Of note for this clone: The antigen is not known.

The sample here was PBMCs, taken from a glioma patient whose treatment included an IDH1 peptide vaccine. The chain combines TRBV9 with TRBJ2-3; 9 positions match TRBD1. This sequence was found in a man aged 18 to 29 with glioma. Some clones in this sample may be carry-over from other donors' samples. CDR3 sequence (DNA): TGTGCCAGCAGCTATACAGGGGGCGTTTGGGATACGCAGTATTTT. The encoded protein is CASSYTGGVWDTQYF.